These 31 T cell receptor beta chains originate from one sample sequenced in a study of post-analysis software for immune sequencing data. The TCR beta cDNA libraries contained unique molecular identifiers. In TCRdb, the PCR reads were re-called with MiXCR into one record per CDR3 protein. The sample has over 150,000 distinct CDR3 sequences; roughly 34% are singletons. The material was blood, obtained after autologous hematopoietic stem cell transplantation. The receptor source for this set is a girl aged 5-17 years with multiple sclerosis.

This clonotype has only a few counts. The genes are TRBV7-2 and TRBJ2-5, with 10 bases aligning to TRBD1. The germline V gene has CDR1 SGHTA and CDR2 FQGNSA. The CDR3 length is 15 residues. V lost 5 bases, J lost 5 bases, and 8 bases stayed unmatched. The CDR3 DNA follows: TGTGCCAGCAGCCCTGGGACAGGGGTATCGGAGACCCAGTACTTC. Amino acid sequence: CASSPGTGVSETQYF.

The rearrangement links TRBV15 to TRBJ2-3; D may correspond to TRBD1 or TRBD2 (5 bases each). Deletions cut 0 bases from V and 4 bases from J, with 14 bases between. The CDR3 contains 16 residues. Per the germline V gene, CDR1 is LNHNV and CDR2 is YYDKDF (reference sequence). The CDR3 loop is CATSRDIIGGSDTQYF. DNA of the CDR3: TGTGCCACCAGCAGAGATATTATTGGGGGATCAGATACGCAGTATTTT.

The CDR3 DNA follows: TGCAGTGCTCCAAGGGGTAGCGGGGAGACCCAGTACTTC. It translates to CSAPRGSGETQYF. This chain links TRBV20-1 with TRBJ2-5; TRBD2 matches 7 bases. The V gene's germline CDR1 is DFQATT and CDR2 SNEGSKA (reference sequence). V trimming: 5 bases; J trimming: 5 bases; junction bases outside the gene matches: 8. The CDR3 is made up of 13 amino acids.

The rearrangement joins TRBV11-2 to TRBJ2-7, with a possible D match to TRBD2 (5 bases). The V end lost 5 bases, the J end lost 2 bases, and 10 bases lay between the germline ends. There are 13 residues in the CDR3. CDR1 is SGHAT and CDR2 is FQNNGV in the germline V gene. CDR3 in amino acids: CASSRDSPYEQYF. The DNA of the CDR3 is TGTGCCAGCAGCCGGGATTCCCCCTACGAGCAGTACTTC.

This chain uses TRBV5-6 with TRBJ2-7; 7 bases align to TRBD1. The CDR3 spans 12 residues. J gave up 6 bases and V 3 bases, and 3 bases lay outside the gene matches. CDR1 SGHDT and CDR2 YYEEEE come from the germline V gene. The CDR3 spells CASSSRQGEQYF. CDR3 sequence (DNA): TGTGCCAGCAGCTCAAGACAGGGCGAGCAGTACTTC.

V gene TRBV20-1 combines with J gene TRBJ2-5; the match to TRBD2 covers 7 bases. The J call may be wrong; the DNA end is better matched by TRBJ2-7. The CDR3 length is 14 residues. Per the germline V gene, CDR1 is DFQATT and CDR2 is SNEGSKA (reference sequence). CDR3 DNA sequence: TGCAGTGCTATGACCGCGCCTAGCGGTTGCGAGCAGTACTTC. It yields the protein CSAMTAPSGCEQYF.

The table lists this clonotype with a few counts. The V and J genes are TRBV7-9 and TRBJ2-4; D is unresolved. The CDR3 extends over 12 amino acids. V was cut by 2 bases and J by 8 bases, with 7 bases left in between. CDR1 and CDR2 (germline): SEHNR, FQNEAQ (reference sequence). CDR3 DNA: TGTGCCAGCAGCTTATATCCGTACATTCAGTACTTC. Translation gives CASSLYPYIQYF. Full variable domain (outside the CDR3, taken from reference TRBV7-9 and TRBJ2-4): DTGVSQNPRHKITKRGQNVTFRCDPISEHNRLYWYRQTLGQGPEFLTYFQNEAQLEKSRLLSDRFSAERPKGSFSTLEIQRTEQGDSAMYLCASSLYPYIQYFGAGTRLSVL.

This clonotype appeared many times. The rearrangement uses TRBV20-1 and TRBJ2-1, with D uncertain. Looked up from germline, CDR1 is DFQATT and CDR2 is SNEGSKA (reference sequence). V shed 3 bases and J shed 4 bases, with 19 bases lying between them. The CDR3 has 16 residues. In nucleotides, the CDR3 is TGCAGTGCTAGTGTGGGCCCGGTCCTATCATACAATGAGCAGTTCTTC. Translation: CSASVGPVLSYNEQFF.

J is TRBJ2-5 and V is TRBV28; a possible D gene is TRBD2 (7 bases). The CDR3 totals 13 residues. Germline-derived CDR1 and CDR2 are MDHEN and SYDVKM. V dropped 4 bases and J dropped 9 bases, with 15 bases sitting between them. CDR3 loop: CASSWGGASAQYF. The CDR3 DNA reads as TGTGCCAGCAGTTGGGGGGGCGCGTCGGCCCAGTACTTC.

This clonotype was found many times. The CDR3 region is CASSFWQRTSGGNTQYF. Here the CDR3 DNA reads TGTGCCAGCAGTTTTTGGCAGCGGACTAGCGGGGGAAATACGCAGTATTTT. The chain couples TRBV12-3 or TRBV12-4 to TRBJ2-3; TRBD2 aligns across 13 bases. The V segment lost 3 bases and the J segment 7 bases; nucleotides outside the gene matches: 10. There are 17 residues in the CDR3.

In this sample, this clonotype turned up once. The chain couples TRBV27 to TRBJ2-5; TRBD1 might be the D (6 bases). Germline V lookup: CDR1 MNHEY, CDR2 SMNVEV (reference sequence). V lost 5 bases and J 11 bases, leaving 18 bases between the germline ends. The CDR3 contains 13 residues. The CDR3 here is CASSLEDSTQQYF. As DNA, the CDR3 is TGTGCCAGCAGTCTCGAGGACAGCACCCAGCAGTACTTC.

This clonotype came up many times. V and J are TRBV20-1 and TRBJ2-3, with D possibly being TRBD2 (6 bases). The CDR3 loop spans 15 amino acids. Germline V gene data show CDR1 as DFQATT and CDR2 as SNEGSKA (reference sequence). V was shortened by 3 bases and J by 1 base, with 14 bases between the two germline ends. The CDR3 nucleotides read TGCAGTGCTAGGGGGGGTAGCAAGGGCACAGATACGCAGTATTTT. Translating gives CSARGGSKGTDTQYF.

This chain uses TRBV6-4 with TRBJ2-1, with a possible D match to TRBD2 (7 bases). From germline, CDR1 is MRHNA and CDR2 SNTAGT. The V end was cut by 0 bases, the J end by 4 bases, with 10 bases between. The CDR3 contains 15 residues. This chain's CDR3 is CASSDSEGGYNEQFF. For the CDR3, the DNA is TGTGCCAGCAGTGACTCAGAGGGGGGGTACAATGAGCAGTTCTTC.

V is TRBV20-1 and J is TRBJ2-5, with no clear D. Per germline, CDR1 DFQATT and CDR2 SNEGSKA (reference sequence). This CDR3 contains 11 residues. The V and J ends lost 5 bases and 11 bases respectively, with 15 bases between them. CDR3 coding DNA: TGCAGTGCTGTACATGGGCTGGAGCAGTACTTC. Residues: CSAVHGLEQYF.

V is TRBV28 and J is TRBJ2-3; D remains ambiguous. Between the trimmed V and J ends, which lost 6 bases and 0 bases, there was a span of 7 bases. Germline V gene data show CDR1 as MDHEN and CDR2 as SYDVKM. The CDR3 has 13 residues. CDR3 amino acids: CASRFGSTDTQYF. The CDR3 DNA sequence: TGTGCCAGCAGGTTCGGAAGCACAGATACGCAGTATTTT.

Concerning this clonotype itself: This may be a read error: a much more frequent sequence differs by one nucleotide. The genes are TRBV20-1 and TRBJ2-5; D is ambiguous. Germline-derived CDR1 and CDR2 are DFQATT and SNEGSKA (reference sequence). V lost 3 bases to trimming and J lost 11 bases, with 16 bases between them. This CDR3 is built from 12 residues. CDR3 sequence: CSASAVLNEQYF. CDR3 in DNA: TGCAGTGCTAGTGCGGTTCTCAATGAGCAGTACTTC.

This sequence joins TRBV9 and TRBJ2-1; D might be TRBD1 or TRBD2, each matching 5 bases. The V end was cut by 4 bases, the J end by 0 bases, with 11 bases between. Germline CDR1 is SGDLS and CDR2 is YYNGEE. The CDR3 has 15 amino acids. CDR3 amino acids: CASSPGLSSYNEQFF. The DNA for the CDR3 is TGTGCCAGCAGCCCGGGGCTGAGCTCCTACAATGAGCAGTTCTTC.

The chain employs TRBV4-3 and TRBJ2-3; no clear D gene. Germline loops: CDR1 LGHNA, CDR2 YSLEER. V lost 0 bases and J 0 bases, leaving 10 bases between the germline ends. The CDR3 length is 16 residues. The CDR3 DNA reads as TGCGCCAGCAGCCAAGACCTAGACGGAAGCACAGATACGCAGTATTTT. It specifies CASSQDLDGSTDTQYF.

About this clonotype: Since a much larger clone is just one base distant, this may be a read error. The J gene is TRBJ2-4, the V gene TRBV27; D is uncertain. V was trimmed by 4 bases and J by 0 bases, leaving 10 bases between them. CDR3 length equals 15 residues. Per germline, CDR1 MNHEY and CDR2 SMNVEV (reference sequence). CDR3 loop: CASSSGDLAKNIQYF. In DNA form, the CDR3 reads TGTGCCAGCAGTTCGGGCGATCTAGCCAAAAACATTCAGTACTTC.

CDR3 loop: CASGLSDSSETQYF. The DNA for the CDR3 is TGTGCTAGCGGCTTATCCGACAGCTCCGAGACCCAGTACTTC. The chain carries TRBV7-7 and TRBJ2-7, with D possibly matching TRBD2 (6 bases). The J call is in doubt because the DNA end fits TRBJ2-5 better. This CDR3 spans 14 amino acids. The V gene's germline CDR1 is SSHAT and CDR2 FNYEAQ (reference sequence).

The rearrangement joins TRBV21-1 to TRBJ2-7; the D segment call TRBD2 is taken from the table without a DNA check. TRBV21-1 is a recognized pseudogene. CDR3 size: 15 residues. In DNA form, the CDR3 reads TGTGCCAGCCGTCTCCCTCCTAGCGGTACCTACGAGCAGTACTTC. It specifies CASRLPPSGTYEQYF.

This clonotype was recorded many times. The V and J genes are TRBV29-1 and TRBJ2-4; D might be TRBD1 or TRBD2, each matching 5 bases. Between the trimmed V and J ends, which lost 4 bases and 3 bases, there was a span of 16 bases. CDR3 size: 15 residues. Per the germline V gene, CDR1 is SQVTM and CDR2 is ANQGSEA. Here the CDR3 DNA reads TGCAGCGTTGTGGTTCGAGGGGCTGGCAAAAACATTCAGTACTTC. Amino acids: CSVVVRGAGKNIQYF.

This clonotype was observed at least ten times. The J gene is TRBJ1-2, the V gene TRBV2; 7 bases line up with TRBD1. The junction had 9 bases not matched to a gene; V was cut back by 7 bases and J by 10 bases. Per the germline V gene, CDR1 is SNHLY and CDR2 is FYNNEI. The CDR3 runs 12 residues. The DNA for the CDR3 is TGTGCCAGCAACTGGGCCACAGGGGACTACACCTTC. Protein: CASNWATGDYTF. The full variable domain, rest sourced from reference TRBV2 and TRBJ1-2, is EPEVTQTPSHQVTQMGQEVILRCVPISNHLYFYWYRQILGQKVEFLVSFYNNEISEKSEIFDDQFSVERPDGSNFTLKIRSTKLEDSAMYFCASNWATGDYTFGSGTRLTVV.

The chain links TRBV6-1 to TRBJ2-5; perhaps D is TRBD1 or TRBD2 (5 bases each). The better agreement between TRBJ2-7 and the DNA end casts doubt on the J call. CDR1 and CDR2 from the germline V gene are MNHNS and SASEGT. The CDR3 consists of 14 residues. The CDR3 loop reads CASSESGRDYEQYF. The CDR3 nucleotides are TGTGCCAGCAGTGAATCAGGGAGAGACTACGAGCAGTACTTC.

This chain links TRBV28 with TRBJ1-6; D is undetermined. The V end was cut by 4 bases, the J end by 5 bases, with 12 bases between. The germline V gene encodes CDR1 MDHEN and CDR2 SYDVKM. This CDR3 region has 15 residues. For the CDR3, the DNA is TGTGCCAGCAGTTGGCAGTGGGAAAATAATTCACCCCTCCACTTT. Its protein is CASSWQWENNSPLHF.

The J gene is TRBJ2-3, the V gene TRBV10-3; 16 bases map to TRBD2. Germline lookup yields CDR1 ENHRY and CDR2 SYGVKD. The CDR3 consists of 16 residues. The V gene end was trimmed by 11 bases and the J gene end by 4 bases; junction bases not matched to a gene: 9. CDR3: CAAGTSGRAGADTQYF. In DNA, the CDR3 is TGTGCCGCCGGGACTAGCGGGAGGGCCGGGGCAGATACGCAGTATTTT.

The chain carries TRBV7-9 and TRBJ2-1, with 7 positions matching TRBD1. This CDR3 comprises 20 residues. Germline CDR1 is SEHNR and CDR2 is FQNEAQ (reference sequence). V lost 5 bases and J lost 0; bases outside the gene matches: 19. The CDR3: CASSPWDRLTEPFSYNEQFF. CDR3 DNA sequence: TGTGCCAGCAGCCCCTGGGACAGACTCACGGAACCCTTCTCCTACAATGAGCAGTTCTTC.

This clonotype was seen many times. This sequence joins TRBV20-1 and TRBJ2-5; 7 nucleotides line up with TRBD2. The trim removed 1 base at V and 8 bases at J, leaving 7 bases unmatched. The CDR3 is made up of 13 amino acids. Germline CDR1 DFQATT, CDR2 SNEGSKA (reference sequence). CDR3 amino acids: CSARAPSGVTQYF. CDR3 coding DNA: TGCAGTGCTAGAGCCCCTAGCGGAGTTACCCAGTACTTC.

This clonotype was picked up a small number of times. This rearrangement joins TRBV6-1 to TRBJ2-4, with a possible D match to TRBD1 (6 bases). Germline values: CDR1 MNHNS, CDR2 SASEGT. The CDR3 consists of 15 residues. Trimming took off 2 bases at V and 8 bases at J, with 16 bases between the two ends. As DNA, the CDR3 is TGTGCCAGCAGTGAAACACCGGACGGACAGCACATTCAGTACTTC. Translated, it gives CASSETPDGQHIQYF.

The sample holds a few counts of this clonotype. The V call is TRBV7-9, the J call TRBJ1-2; D is uncertain. Looked up from germline, CDR1 is SEHNR and CDR2 is FQNEAQ (reference sequence). The CDR3 spans 13 residues. Trimming took off 5 bases at V and 4 bases at J, with 11 bases between the two ends. CDR3 loop: CASSATASYGYTF. CDR3 sequence (DNA): TGTGCCAGCAGCGCCACAGCCAGCTATGGCTACACCTTC.

J is TRBJ2-7 and V is TRBV20-1, with D perhaps matching TRBD2 (6 bases). The ends were cut back, 1 base at V and 0 bases at J, with 10 bases in the middle. The CDR3 loop spans 14 amino acids. Germline-derived CDR1 and CDR2 are DFQATT and SNEGSKA (reference sequence). CDR3 nucleotide sequence: TGCAGTGCTAGAGCAGCGGGTAGCTCCTACGAGCAGTACTTC. It is translated as CSARAAGSSYEQYF.